This TCR beta chain was retrieved from a study of T-cell memory formation after mild COVID-19. Study-level information: Across donors, TCR clusters were largely donor specific.

This CDR3 has 13 residues. Germline CDR1 SGHRS, CDR2 YFSETQ. V shed 3 bases, J shed 6 bases, and the junction held 6 bases outside the gene matches. Findings and limits, study-wide: There was no confirmation that second-wave clones peaking on day 37 were SARS-CoV-2 specific. Contracting CD8+ clones were enriched in EMRA, CD4+ mainly in CM and EM.

About this clonotype: Its specificity is not known.

After 5'RACE with constant-segment primers, TCR alpha and TCR beta cDNA libraries carrying sample barcodes and UMIs were obtained. TCRdb fed the 5' RACE reads into MiXCR, producing one record per CDR3 protein. In the table there are around 2,500 distinct CDR3 sequences, 71% of which are singletons. The J gene is TRBJ2-7, the V gene TRBV5-1; 7 bases align to TRBD1. The sequenced sample was PBMCs or a T cell subset sorted from them (not recorded which). This TCR was sampled from an adult who had mild COVID-19 (a few samples of this study predate the infection). Cell type and time point are not known. CDR3 amino acids: CASSSGDSSEQYF. DNA of the CDR3: TGCGCCAGCAGCTCCGGGGACAGCTCCGAGCAGTACTTC.